These 30 T cell receptor beta chains originate from one sample sequenced in a study of T-cell reconstitution after alpha-beta-depleted transplantation in children. Unique molecular identifiers tagged the TCRbeta library. TCRdb redid the calling of the PCR reads with MiXCR, one entry per CDR3 protein. The table includes nearly 350,000 distinct CDR3 sequences, 15% to 20% detected once. The sample was PBMCs, mostly from graft donor cells, taken 360 days after TCRalphabeta/CD19-depleted stem cell transplant. The receptors shown here come from a male patient between 2 and 10 years old who had a stem cell transplant for acute lymphoblastic leukemia, so the T cells may come from the graft donor.

The CDR3 reads CASRVDVRIYNEQFF. CDR3 DNA sequence: TGTGCCAGCAGAGTAGATGTCCGCATCTACAATGAGCAGTTCTTC. The genes are TRBV7-9 and TRBJ2-1; no clear D. The ends were cut back, 6 bases at V and 3 bases at J, with 15 bases in the middle. Germline CDR1 SEHNR, CDR2 FQNEAQ (reference sequence). The CDR3 length is 15 residues.

Worth noting for this clonotype: The junction differs from germline at one of its ends, possibly a read error. CDR3 region: CANSQISSVEFSYEQYF. The DNA for the CDR3 is TGTGCCAACAGTCAGATAAGTTCGGTAGAGTTCTCCTACGAGCAGTACTTC. The J gene is TRBJ2-7, the V gene TRBV28; no definite D call. There are 17 residues in the CDR3. Per the germline V gene, CDR1 is MDHEN and CDR2 is SYDVKM.

In its sample, this clonotype was seen a few times. The V gene is TRBV3-1, the J gene TRBJ2-1; TRBD2 might be the D (5 bases). The V gene lost 4 bases and the J gene lost 0 bases, with 19 bases spanning the gap. The length of the CDR3 is 18 residues. CDR1 LGHDT and CDR2 YNNKEL come from the germline V gene (reference sequence). The CDR3 coding sequence is TGTGCCAGCAGCCCATACCCCTACGAGCGGAGCTCCTACAATGAGCAGTTCTTC. Protein: CASSPYPYERSSYNEQFF.

There are many counts of this clonotype. V gene TRBV6-5 combines with J gene TRBJ2-7; no clear D. The CDR3 spans 14 residues. In germline, CDR1 is MNHEY, CDR2 SVGAGI. The V end lost 2 bases, the J end lost 0 bases, and 8 bases lay between the germline ends. DNA of the CDR3: TGTGCCAGCAGTTACGGTCGGTACTCCTACGAGCAGTACTTC. Translating it yields CASSYGRYSYEQYF.

This chain links TRBV14 with TRBJ2-1, with D hard to call. From germline, CDR1 is SGHDN and CDR2 FVKESK. Trimming cost V 0 bases and J 0 bases, with 18 bases left between them. CDR3 length: 19 amino acids. CDR3 sequence: CASSQERYRRLNSYNEQFF. CDR3 bases: TGTGCCAGCAGCCAAGAACGATACCGGCGATTGAACTCCTACAATGAGCAGTTCTTC. The whole variable domain, filled in from reference TRBV14 and TRBJ2-1, reads EAGVTQFPSHSVIEKGQTVTLRCDPISGHDNLYWYRRVMGKEIKFLLHFVKESKQDESGMPNNRFLAERTGGTYSTLKVQPAELEDSGVYFCASSQERYRRLNSYNEQFFGPGTRLTVL.

The chain joins TRBV12-3 or TRBV12-4 to TRBJ2-1; 9 positions match TRBD1. This CDR3 spans 15 amino acids. Trimming removed 3 bases from V and 7 bases from J; junction bases left unmatched: 7. The CDR3 nucleotides are TGTGCCAGCAGTTTCCACAGGGGGCTCGAGAATGAGCAGTTCTTC. This encodes CASSFHRGLENEQFF.

The table lists this clonotype with many counts. This chain links TRBV6-6 with TRBJ2-7, with TRBD1 as a possible D gene (6 bases). V shed 5 bases and J shed 3 bases, with 11 bases lying between them. CDR1 MNHNY and CDR2 SVGAGI come from the germline V gene (reference sequence). CDR3 length equals 13 residues. The CDR3 DNA follows: TGTGCCAGCAGTCCACGGGGACACTACGAGCAGTACTTC. Its protein is CASSPRGHYEQYF.

This clonotype was counted between two and nine times. This chain joins TRBV20-1 and TRBJ2-7, with a possible D match to TRBD1 (7 bases). The CDR3 runs to 12 residues. The V gene lost 2 bases and the J gene lost 7 bases, with 12 bases spanning the gap. Germline CDR1 reads DFQATT; CDR2 reads SNEGSKA (reference sequence). The CDR3 region is CSARKGAGEQYF. The CDR3 nucleotides read TGCAGTGCTAGAAAGGGGGCGGGAGAGCAGTACTTC.

The chain uses TRBV6-5 and TRBJ1-5; 8 positions match TRBD1. V was clipped by 6 bases and J by 4 bases; unmatched bases: 8. Per the germline V gene, CDR1 is MNHEY and CDR2 is SVGAGI. The CDR3 consists of 15 residues. The chain's CDR3 is CASRPDRGGNQPQHF. Here the CDR3 DNA reads TGTGCCAGCAGACCTGACAGGGGTGGTAATCAGCCCCAGCATTTT.

To note about this clonotype: The CDR3 carries no conserved terminal phenylalanine or tryptophan, so it likely arises from a read error. The limits of the CDR3 on the DNA are not certain, so only TCRdb's listed CDR3 is given. The V gene is TRBV2, the J gene TRBJ2-3; TRBD1 is the table's D call, not checked against the DNA. CDR1 and CDR2 (germline): SNHLY, FYNNEI. A total of 10 residues make up the CDR3, ends included. CDR3 region: CASSGPRILS.

This chain uses TRBV9 with TRBJ2-5, with 9 bases matching TRBD1. The CDR3 extends over 16 amino acids. Germline CDR1 SGDLS, CDR2 YYNGEE. V lost 2 bases to trimming and J lost 4 bases; unmatched junction nucleotides: 9. The CDR3 sequence: CASSVPSGTGTETQYF. The CDR3, as DNA: TGTGCCAGCAGCGTCCCGTCCGGGACAGGGACAGAGACCCAGTACTTC. Full variable domain (missing parts from reference TRBV9 and TRBJ2-5): DSGVTQTPKHLITATGQRVTLRCSPRSGDLSVYWYQQSLDQGLQFLIQYYNGEERAKGNILERFSAQQFPDLHSELNLSSLELGDSALYFCASSVPSGTGTETQYFGPGTRLLVL.

This clonotype was recorded many times. V is TRBV5-1 and J is TRBJ2-6; D remains unclear. The CDR3 runs to 15 residues. V gave up 3 bases and J gave up 0 bases, with 7 bases separating them. Germline V gene lookup returns CDR1 SGHRS and CDR2 YFSETQ. The CDR3 reads CASSSQFSGANVLTF. In nucleotides, the CDR3 is TGCGCCAGCAGCTCACAGTTCTCTGGGGCCAACGTCCTGACTTTC.

There are many counts of this clonotype. This sequence joins TRBV12-3 or TRBV12-4 and TRBJ2-1; D is undetermined. V was shortened by 1 base and J by 5 bases, with 9 bases between the two germline ends. This CDR3 has 14 amino acids. As DNA, the CDR3 is TGTGCCAGCAGTTTAGTTAACTCTGACAATGAGCAGTTCTTC. Its protein is CASSLVNSDNEQFF.

This clonotype showed up just a few times. V and J are TRBV6-5 and TRBJ2-5; TRBD1 matches 7 bases. Germline CDR1 and CDR2: MNHEY and SVGAGI. V shed 4 bases, J shed 1 base, and the junction held 3 bases outside the gene matches. The length of the CDR3 is 14 residues. In DNA form, the CDR3 reads TGTGCCAGCAGTTGGGGACAGCTCCAAGAGACCCAGTACTTC. It translates to CASSWGQLQETQYF.

This chain joins TRBV7-9 and TRBJ1-6; TRBD1 matches at 9 bases. CDR3 length: 16 amino acids. In germline, CDR1 is SEHNR, CDR2 FQNEAQ (reference sequence). V lost 4 bases and J lost 10; bases outside the gene matches: 11. CDR3 sequence reads: CASSSCCWDRVSPLHF. The CDR3 region has the DNA TGTGCCAGCAGCTCTTGTTGTTGGGACAGGGTATCACCCCTCCACTTT. Full variable domain (outside the CDR3, taken from reference TRBV7-9 and TRBJ1-6): DTGVSQNPRHKITKRGQNVTFRCDPISEHNRLYWYRQTLGQGPEFLTYFQNEAQLEKSRLLSDRFSAERPKGSFSTLEIQRTEQGDSAMYLCASSSCCWDRVSPLHFGNGTRLTVT.

V is TRBV20-1 and J is TRBJ1-6; TRBD1 might be the D (6 bases). Trimming took off 2 bases at V and 9 bases at J, with 14 bases between the two ends. The CDR3 sequence is 14 residues long. Germline CDR1 reads DFQATT; CDR2 reads SNEGSKA (reference sequence). The CDR3 DNA reads as TGCAGTGCTAGACTGGCAGGGGCGGGTTCACCCCTCCACTTT. Protein sequence: CSARLAGAGSPLHF.

This chain joins TRBV12-3 or TRBV12-4 and TRBJ2-5, with 7 bases aligning to TRBD2. J lost 1 base, V lost 8 bases, and 4 bases had no gene match. The CDR3 has 13 amino acids. The CDR3 reads CASGDYFQETQYF. CDR3 nucleotide sequence: TGTGCCAGCGGGGACTACTTCCAAGAGACCCAGTACTTC.

This clonotype was observed a few times. CDR3 residues: CASSWGREREQYF. CDR3 in DNA: TGTGCCAGCTCTTGGGGTAGGGAACGCGAGCAGTACTTC. The chain joins TRBV28 to TRBJ2-7; D not certain. Germline CDR1 and CDR2: MDHEN and SYDVKM. This CDR3 is 13 amino acids long. Trimming shortened V by 8 bases and J by 6 bases, and 17 bases separated the two germline ends.

CDR3 sequence: CASNPGQSFYGYTF. The CDR3 coding sequence is TGTGCCAGCAATCCGGGACAGTCTTTCTATGGCTACACCTTC. V and J are TRBV12-3 or TRBV12-4 and TRBJ1-2; 7 positions match TRBD1. The CDR3 is made up of 14 amino acids. J gave up 4 bases and V 7 bases, and 9 bases lay outside the gene matches.

CDR3 nucleotides: TGCGCCAGCAGCTTGGCTCCGTCCTATGGCTACACCTTC. It specifies CASSLAPSYGYTF. This sequence joins TRBV5-1 and TRBJ1-2; D is unclear. Germline-derived CDR1 and CDR2 are SGHRS and YFSETQ. Trimming pared 0 bases from V and 4 bases from J, leaving 7 bases between. The CDR3 runs 13 residues.

The rearrangement joins TRBV20-1 to TRBJ2-3, with D possibly TRBD2 on 5 matching bases. The CDR3 totals 17 residues. Germline-derived CDR1 and CDR2 are DFQATT and SNEGSKA (reference sequence). V was trimmed by 0 bases and J by 0 bases, leaving 16 bases between them. The CDR3 spells CSARDQSWRGSTDTQYF. DNA of the CDR3: TGCAGTGCTAGAGATCAATCGTGGCGCGGGAGCACAGATACGCAGTATTTT.

This clonotype showed up just a few times. The J gene is TRBJ2-5, the V gene TRBV2; D unclear. The germline V gene has CDR1 SNHLY and CDR2 FYNNEI. V lost 3 bases and J lost 4, with 9 bases in between. The CDR3 contains 13 residues. The CDR3 reads CASSEYFGETQYF. As DNA, the CDR3 is TGTGCCAGCAGTGAGTACTTCGGAGAGACCCAGTACTTC.

J is TRBJ2-3 and V is TRBV7-2; D unresolved. Germline V lookup: CDR1 SGHTA, CDR2 FQGNSA. The CDR3 runs to 14 residues. V lost 2 bases, J lost 5 bases, and 11 bases lay in between. CDR3 DNA sequence: TGTGCCAGCAGCTTAAGGATAGTTGGAGATACGCAGTATTTT. Translating gives CASSLRIVGDTQYF.

Only a few counts were recorded for this clonotype. The rearrangement links TRBV20-1 to TRBJ2-1, with D perhaps matching TRBD1 or TRBD2 (5 bases each). V was pared by 1 base and J by 1 base, with 11 bases between. This CDR3 is 15 amino acids long. Germline V gene sequence: CDR1 DFQATT, CDR2 SNEGSKA (reference sequence). This CDR3 is CSARGARGSYNEQFF. The CDR3 DNA reads TGCAGTGCTAGAGGGGCGAGGGGATCCTACAATGAGCAGTTCTTC.

This clonotype was detected only a few times. This chain links TRBV27 with TRBJ2-3, with 9 positions matching TRBD2. This CDR3 has 17 residues. Germline loops: CDR1 MNHEY, CDR2 SMNVEV (reference sequence). The J segment lost 11 bases and the V segment lost 2 bases, leaving 17 bases of the junction unmatched. As DNA, the CDR3 is TGTGCCAGCAGTTTACCACCTCTCAGCGGGAGGAACGTGAAGCAGTATTTT. Translating it yields CASSLPPLSGRNVKQYF.

The chain employs TRBV7-8 and TRBJ2-7; 10 bases agree with TRBD1. J gave up 0 bases and V 3 bases, and 11 bases lay outside the gene matches. Germline loops: CDR1 SGHVS, CDR2 FQNEAQ. This CDR3 spans 18 amino acids. DNA for the CDR3: TGTGCCAGCAGCTTGGGTAGGACAGGGGGTCAAAGCTCCTACGAGCAGTACTTC. This sequence encodes CASSLGRTGGQSSYEQYF.

This clonotype came up a few times. The rearrangement links TRBV2 to TRBJ2-7; 9 bases map to TRBD1. Germline-derived CDR1 and CDR2 are SNHLY and FYNNEI. After removal of 11 bases from V and 3 bases from J, the junction contained 8 bases not matched to a gene. This CDR3 has 13 amino acids. CDR3 sequence: CAGLRDRDYEQYF. The CDR3 DNA follows: TGTGCCGGTCTCCGGGACAGGGACTACGAGCAGTACTTC.

V usage is TRBV29-1 and J usage is TRBJ1-1; a possible D gene is TRBD1 (6 bases). V shed 2 bases and J shed 1 base, with 8 bases lying between them. Germline-derived CDR1 and CDR2 are SQVTM and ANQGSEA. The CDR3 length is 13 residues. The chain's CDR3 is CSVELGANTEAFF. The DNA for the CDR3 is TGCAGCGTTGAATTGGGGGCGAACACTGAAGCTTTCTTT.

This clonotype was seen a few times. V is TRBV7-2 and J is TRBJ2-7; 14 bases fit TRBD2. Losses at the gene ends were 5 bases for V and 4 bases for J; bases not matched to a gene: 10. The CDR3 contains 17 residues. Germline V lookup: CDR1 SGHTA, CDR2 FQGNSA. As DNA, the CDR3 is TGTGCCAGCAGCCGCCAACCCGGGACTAGCGGGAGTTACGAGCAGTACTTC. The encoded protein is CASSRQPGTSGSYEQYF.

This rearrangement joins TRBV14 to TRBJ1-2; D call uncertain. V was pared by 1 base and J by 2 bases, with 11 bases between. Per the germline V gene, CDR1 is SGHDN and CDR2 is FVKESK. This CDR3 comprises 15 residues. CDR3 loop: CASSQVARGNYGYTF. The DNA for the CDR3 is TGTGCCAGCAGCCAAGTCGCGCGCGGGAACTATGGCTACACCTTC.